The rows below give T cell receptor beta chains drawn from one sample of a study of blood T cell repertoires in COVID-19. This table comes from immunoSEQ multiplex PCR, and its TCRdb copy is limited to in-frame clones, with some not included. The sample lists roughly 26,000 clones, around 88% occurring once. Sequencing was performed on peripheral blood. The receptor set was obtained from a man in his sixties or seventies with acute or convalescent COVID-19. CDR3s include the opening cysteine and the closing phenylalanine or tryptophan. A D gene is named only where the DNA matches it firmly. A row's size may be missing; if present it is once, few, many or a size class.

len: 16
d_gene: NA
abundance: NA
j_gene: TRBJ1-4
v_gene: TRBV19
CDR3aa: CASSMRDYDLGEKLFF
CDR3nt: TGTGCCAGTAGTATGCGGGACTACGATCTCGGCGAAAAACTGTTTTTT

len: 17
d_gene: TRBD1
abundance: NA
j_gene: TRBJ2-2
v_gene: TRBV5-4
CDR3aa: CASSLGARQGNTGELFF
CDR3nt: TGTGCCAGCAGCTTGGGGGCCCGACAGGGCAACACCGGGGAGCTGTTTTTT

len: 14
d_gene: NA
abundance: few
j_gene: TRBJ1-3
v_gene: TRBV29-1
CDR3aa: CSVMIDSSGNTIYF
CDR3nt: TGCAGCGTGATGATAGACAGCTCTGGAAACACCATATATTTT

len: 13
d_gene: NA
abundance: NA
j_gene: TRBJ1-3
v_gene: TRBV28
CDR3aa: CASRDTVGNTIYF
CDR3nt: TGTGCCAGCAGGGATACAGTCGGAAACACCATATATTTT

len: 18
d_gene: TRBD1
abundance: NA
j_gene: TRBJ2-4
v_gene: TRBV19
CDR3aa: CASSIDRGRGHGKNIQYF
CDR3nt: TGTGCCAGTAGTATAGATCGGGGCAGGGGGCATGGCAAAAACATTCAGTACTTC

len: 14
d_gene: NA
abundance: NA
j_gene: TRBJ1-1
v_gene: TRBV7-2
CDR3aa: CASSLVQHSAEAFF
CDR3nt: TGTGCCAGCAGCTTAGTCCAGCATAGCGCTGAAGCTTTCTTT

len: 16
d_gene: TRBD1
abundance: NA
j_gene: TRBJ1-1
v_gene: TRBV5-1
CDR3aa: CASSLQGAGVNTEAFF
CDR3nt: TGCGCCAGCAGCTTACAGGGGGCCGGGGTGAACACTGAAGCTTTCTTT

len: 16
d_gene: NA
abundance: NA
j_gene: TRBJ2-3
v_gene: TRBV4-1
CDR3aa: CASSQGSALAWDTQYF
CDR3nt: TGCGCCAGCAGCCAAGGGAGTGCTTTAGCGTGGGATACGCAGTATTTT

len: 14
d_gene: NA
abundance: NA
j_gene: TRBJ1-4
v_gene: TRBV5-4
CDR3aa: CASSLAGGGEKLFF
CDR3nt: TGTGCCAGCAGCTTGGCGGGGGGCGGGGAAAAACTGTTTTTT

len: 14
d_gene: TRBD2
abundance: once
j_gene: TRBJ2-1
v_gene: TRBV5-1
CDR3aa: CASSRSGRRNEQFF
CDR3nt: TGCGCCAGCAGCCGTAGCGGGAGAAGGAATGAGCAGTTCTTC

len: 19
d_gene: TRBD1
abundance: NA
j_gene: TRBJ2-4
v_gene: TRBV5-6
CDR3aa: CASSPTGTGTALAKNIQYF
CDR3nt: TGTGCCAGCAGTCCCACCGGGACAGGGACCGCATTAGCCAAAAACATTCAGTACTTC

len: 14
d_gene: NA
abundance: NA
j_gene: TRBJ1-3
v_gene: TRBV6-5
CDR3aa: CASSILVSGNTIYF
CDR3nt: TGTGCCAGCAGTATACTGGTTTCCGGAAACACCATATATTTT

len: 15
d_gene: TRBD2
abundance: NA
j_gene: TRBJ2-4
v_gene: TRBV2
CDR3aa: CASSEALSGRYIQYF
CDR3nt: TGTGCCAGCAGTGAAGCGCTTAGCGGGAGATACATTCAGTACTTC

len: 15
d_gene: TRBD1
abundance: NA
j_gene: TRBJ1-4
v_gene: TRBV19
CDR3aa: CASSIGQALGEKLFF
CDR3nt: TGTGCCAGTAGTATCGGACAGGCTCTGGGTGAAAAACTGTTTTTT

len: 15
d_gene: TRBD1
abundance: NA
j_gene: TRBJ1-2
v_gene: TRBV7-9
CDR3aa: CASSSDRDFNYGYTF
CDR3nt: TGTGCCAGCAGCTCGGACAGGGACTTTAACTATGGCTACACCTTC

len: 13
d_gene: NA
abundance: once
j_gene: TRBJ2-5
v_gene: TRBV7-2
CDR3aa: CASSLRERETQYF
CDR3nt: TGTGCCAGCAGCTTAAGAGAGCGGGAGACCCAGTACTTC

len: 16
d_gene: TRBD2
abundance: once
j_gene: TRBJ2-3
v_gene: TRBV7-3
CDR3aa: CASSLGAGANTDTQYF
CDR3nt: TGTGCCAGCAGCTTGGGAGCGGGAGCCAACACAGATACGCAGTATTTT

len: 13
d_gene: TRBD2
abundance: NA
j_gene: TRBJ2-3
v_gene: TRBV28
CDR3aa: CATFEREPDTQYF
CDR3nt: TGTGCCACCTTCGAGCGGGAGCCAGATACGCAGTATTTT

len: 14
d_gene: TRBD1
abundance: NA
j_gene: TRBJ1-2
v_gene: TRBV6-4
CDR3aa: CASSKDRANYGYTF
CDR3nt: TGTGCCAGCAGTAAAGACAGGGCAAACTATGGCTACACCTTC

len: 14
d_gene: NA
abundance: NA
j_gene: TRBJ2-7
v_gene: TRBV10-3
CDR3aa: CAITSGESGYEQYF
CDR3nt: TGTGCCATCACCTCGGGGGAGAGTGGCTACGAGCAGTACTTC

len: 14
d_gene: NA
abundance: NA
j_gene: TRBJ1-2
v_gene: TRBV5-6
CDR3aa: CASRPAPGVYGYTF
CDR3nt: TGTGCCAGCAGGCCTGCTCCCGGGGTCTATGGCTACACCTTC

len: 17
d_gene: TRBD1
abundance: NA
j_gene: TRBJ1-4
v_gene: TRBV10-3
CDR3aa: CAISDGSGGATNEKLFF
CDR3nt: TGTGCCATCAGTGACGGGTCAGGGGGTGCAACTAATGAAAAACTGTTTTTT

len: 15
d_gene: NA
abundance: once
j_gene: TRBJ2-6
v_gene: TRBV7-2
CDR3aa: CASSSRSSGANVLTF
CDR3nt: TGTGCCAGCAGCTCGCGTAGCTCTGGGGCCAACGTCCTGACTTTC

len: 16
d_gene: TRBD2
abundance: NA
j_gene: TRBJ2-3
v_gene: TRBV19
CDR3aa: CASHPGLAGVSDTQYF
CDR3nt: TGTGCCAGCCACCCTGGACTAGCGGGAGTCTCAGATACGCAGTATTTT

len: 17
d_gene: NA
abundance: NA
j_gene: TRBJ2-3
v_gene: TRBV7-9
CDR3aa: CASSPTERKTSTDTQYF
CDR3nt: TGTGCCAGCAGCCCCACTGAGCGGAAGACTAGCACAGATACGCAGTATTTT

len: 14
d_gene: TRBD1
abundance: NA
j_gene: TRBJ1-5
v_gene: TRBV9
CDR3aa: CASSSDRVGQPQHF
CDR3nt: TGTGCCAGCAGCTCTGACAGGGTGGGACAGCCCCAGCATTTT

len: 15
d_gene: NA
abundance: few
j_gene: TRBJ2-2
v_gene: TRBV7-2
CDR3aa: CASSLNGRNTGELFF
CDR3nt: TGTGCCAGCAGCTTAAACGGGAGGAACACCGGGGAGCTGTTTTTT

len: 15
d_gene: TRBD1
abundance: NA
j_gene: TRBJ2-7
v_gene: TRBV4-1
CDR3aa: CASSQRDRDSYEQYF
CDR3nt: TGCGCCAGCAGCCAACGGGACAGGGACTCCTACGAGCAGTACTTC

len: 15
d_gene: TRBD2
abundance: NA
j_gene: TRBJ2-1
v_gene: TRBV19
CDR3aa: CASSLRGGREYEQFF
CDR3nt: TGTGCCAGTAGCTTAAGGGGAGGGCGGGAGTATGAGCAGTTCTTC

len: 15
d_gene: NA
abundance: NA
j_gene: TRBJ2-3
v_gene: TRBV2
CDR3aa: CASGRRAGFTDTQYF
CDR3nt: TGTGCCAGCGGCCGCAGAGCGGGTTTCACAGATACGCAGTATTTT

len: 18
d_gene: TRBD2
abundance: NA
j_gene: TRBJ2-1
v_gene: TRBV7-3
CDR3aa: CASSSRLAGEPPYNEQFF
CDR3nt: TGTGCCAGCAGCTCCCGACTAGCGGGAGAACCCCCCTACAATGAGCAGTTCTTC

len: 13
d_gene: TRBD2
abundance: NA
j_gene: TRBJ2-7
v_gene: TRBV7-3
CDR3aa: CASSLGLADPQYF
CDR3nt: TGTGCCAGCAGCTTGGGGCTAGCGGATCCCCAGTACTTC

len: 14
d_gene: NA
abundance: NA
j_gene: TRBJ1-1
v_gene: TRBV3-1/TRBV3-2
CDR3aa: CASSLFRRDTEAFF
CDR3nt: TGTGCCAGCAGCCTCTTCCGAAGAGACACTGAAGCTTTCTTT

len: 15
d_gene: TRBD1
abundance: NA
j_gene: TRBJ2-1
v_gene: TRBV5-4
CDR3aa: CASSLVWTGQDEQFF
CDR3nt: TGTGCCAGCAGCTTGGTTTGGACAGGCCAGGATGAGCAGTTCTTC

len: 17
d_gene: TRBD2
abundance: few
j_gene: TRBJ2-1
v_gene: TRBV2
CDR3aa: CASSGGTSGSSYNEQFF
CDR3nt: TGTGCCAGCAGTGGAGGGACTAGCGGGAGTTCCTACAATGAGCAGTTCTTC